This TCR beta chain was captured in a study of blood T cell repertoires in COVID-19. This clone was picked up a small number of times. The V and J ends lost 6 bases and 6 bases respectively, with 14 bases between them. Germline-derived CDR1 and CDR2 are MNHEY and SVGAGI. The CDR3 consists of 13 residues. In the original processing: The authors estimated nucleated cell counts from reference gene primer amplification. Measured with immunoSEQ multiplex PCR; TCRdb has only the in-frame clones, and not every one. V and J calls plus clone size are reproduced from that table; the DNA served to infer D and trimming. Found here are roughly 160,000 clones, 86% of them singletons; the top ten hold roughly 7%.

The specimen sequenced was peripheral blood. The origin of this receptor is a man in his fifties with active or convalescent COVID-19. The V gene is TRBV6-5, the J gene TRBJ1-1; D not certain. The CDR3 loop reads CASSKNQVAEAFF. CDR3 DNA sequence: TGTGCCAGCAGCAAAAATCAGGTCGCTGAAGCTTTCTTT.